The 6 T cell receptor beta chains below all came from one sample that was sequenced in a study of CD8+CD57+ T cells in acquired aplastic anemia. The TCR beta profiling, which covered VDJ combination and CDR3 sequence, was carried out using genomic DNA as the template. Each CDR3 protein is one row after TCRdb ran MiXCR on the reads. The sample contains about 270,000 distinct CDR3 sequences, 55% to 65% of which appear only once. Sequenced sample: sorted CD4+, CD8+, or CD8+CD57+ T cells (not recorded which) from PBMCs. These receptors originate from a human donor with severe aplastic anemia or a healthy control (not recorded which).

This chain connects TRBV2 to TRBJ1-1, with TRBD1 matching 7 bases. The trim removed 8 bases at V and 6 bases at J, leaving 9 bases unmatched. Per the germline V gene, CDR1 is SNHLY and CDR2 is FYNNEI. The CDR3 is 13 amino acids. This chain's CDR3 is CASLGQPWPEAFF. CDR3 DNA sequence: TGTGCCAGCCTGGGACAGCCGTGGCCTGAAGCTTTCTTT.

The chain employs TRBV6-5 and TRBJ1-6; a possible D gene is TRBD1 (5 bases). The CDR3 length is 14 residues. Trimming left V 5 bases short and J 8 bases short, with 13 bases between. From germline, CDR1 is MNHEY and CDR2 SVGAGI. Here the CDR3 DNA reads TGTGCCAGCAGTGAGGTACAGGAGCATTCACCCCTCCACTTT. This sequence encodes CASSEVQEHSPLHF.

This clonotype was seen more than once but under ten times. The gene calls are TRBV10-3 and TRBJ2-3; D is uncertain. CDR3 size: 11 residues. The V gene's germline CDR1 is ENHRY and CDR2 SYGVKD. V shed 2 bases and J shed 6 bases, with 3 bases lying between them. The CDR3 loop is CAISEQDTQYF. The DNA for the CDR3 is TGTGCCATCAGTGAGCAGGATACGCAGTATTTT.

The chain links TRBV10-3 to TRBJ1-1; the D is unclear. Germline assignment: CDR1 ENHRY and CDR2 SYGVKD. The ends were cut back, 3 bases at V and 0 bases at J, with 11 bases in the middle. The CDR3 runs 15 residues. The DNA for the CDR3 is TGTGCCATCAGTGAAATCGTGGGAATGAACACTGAAGCTTTCTTT. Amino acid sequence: CAISEIVGMNTEAFF.

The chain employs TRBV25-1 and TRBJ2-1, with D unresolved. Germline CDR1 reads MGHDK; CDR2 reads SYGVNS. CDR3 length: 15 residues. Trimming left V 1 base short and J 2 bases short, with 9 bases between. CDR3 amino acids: CASSESSIAYNEQFF. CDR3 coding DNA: TGTGCCAGCAGTGAATCGTCAATAGCCTACAATGAGCAGTTCTTC.

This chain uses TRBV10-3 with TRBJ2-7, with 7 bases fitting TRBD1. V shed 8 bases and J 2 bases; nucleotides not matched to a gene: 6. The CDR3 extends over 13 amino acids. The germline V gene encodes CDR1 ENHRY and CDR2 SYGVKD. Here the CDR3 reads CAIESGGTYEQYF. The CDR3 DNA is TGTGCCATCGAGTCAGGGGGAACCTACGAGCAGTACTTC.